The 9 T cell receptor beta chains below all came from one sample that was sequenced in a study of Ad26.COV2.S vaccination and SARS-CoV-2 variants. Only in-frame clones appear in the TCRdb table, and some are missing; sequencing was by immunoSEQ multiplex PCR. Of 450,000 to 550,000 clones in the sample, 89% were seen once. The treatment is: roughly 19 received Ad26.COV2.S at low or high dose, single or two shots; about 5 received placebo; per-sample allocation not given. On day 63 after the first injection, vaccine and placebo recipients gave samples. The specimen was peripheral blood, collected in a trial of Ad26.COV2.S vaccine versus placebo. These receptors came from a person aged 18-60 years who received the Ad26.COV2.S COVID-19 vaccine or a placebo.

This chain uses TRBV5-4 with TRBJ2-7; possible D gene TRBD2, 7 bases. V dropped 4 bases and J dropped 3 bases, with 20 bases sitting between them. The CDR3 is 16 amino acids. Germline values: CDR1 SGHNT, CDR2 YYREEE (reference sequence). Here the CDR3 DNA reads TGTGCCAGCAGCGTTGGGGGGGCCGGCCAGAACTACGAGCAGTACTTC. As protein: CASSVGGAGQNYEQYF.

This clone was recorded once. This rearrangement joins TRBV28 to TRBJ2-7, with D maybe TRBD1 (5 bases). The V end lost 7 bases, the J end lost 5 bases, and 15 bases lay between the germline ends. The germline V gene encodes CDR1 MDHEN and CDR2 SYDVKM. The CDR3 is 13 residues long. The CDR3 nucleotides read TGTGCCAGCACTACGACGTCCAGGGACGAGCAGTACTTC. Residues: CASTTTSRDEQYF.

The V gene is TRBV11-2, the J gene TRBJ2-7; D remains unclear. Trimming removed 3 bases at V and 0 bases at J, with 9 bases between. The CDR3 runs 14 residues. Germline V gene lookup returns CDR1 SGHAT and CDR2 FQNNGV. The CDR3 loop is CASSFQEGSYEQYV. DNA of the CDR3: TGTGCCAGCAGCTTTCAAGAAGGCTCCTACGAGCAGTACGTC.

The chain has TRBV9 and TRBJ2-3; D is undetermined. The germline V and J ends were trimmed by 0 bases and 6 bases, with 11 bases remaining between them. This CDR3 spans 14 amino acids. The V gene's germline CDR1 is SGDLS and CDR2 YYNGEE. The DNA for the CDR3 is TGTGCCAGCAGCGTAGAGGGTGGGGTGGATACGCAGTATTTT. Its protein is CASSVEGGVDTQYF.

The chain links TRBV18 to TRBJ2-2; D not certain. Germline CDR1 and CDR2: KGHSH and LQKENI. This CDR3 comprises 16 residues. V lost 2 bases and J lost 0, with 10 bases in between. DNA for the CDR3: TGTGCCAGCTCACCATTTGGCCAACCGAACACCGGGGAGCTGTTTTTT. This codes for CASSPFGQPNTGELFF.

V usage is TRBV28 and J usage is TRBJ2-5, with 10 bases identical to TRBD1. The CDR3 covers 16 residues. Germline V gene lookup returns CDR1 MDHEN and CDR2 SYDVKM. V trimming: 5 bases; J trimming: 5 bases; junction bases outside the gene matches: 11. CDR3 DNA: TGTGCCAGCAGTCCGTGGGGGACAGGGGTTGTGGAGACCCAGTACTTC. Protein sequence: CASSPWGTGVVETQYF.

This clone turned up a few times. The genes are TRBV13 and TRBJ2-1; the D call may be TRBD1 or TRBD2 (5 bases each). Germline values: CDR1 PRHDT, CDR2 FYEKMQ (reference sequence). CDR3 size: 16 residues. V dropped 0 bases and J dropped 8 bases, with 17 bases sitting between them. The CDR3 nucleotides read TGTGCCAGCAGCTTAGGAAGGGGCGACTATACCGATGAGCAGTTCTTC. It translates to CASSLGRGDYTDEQFF.

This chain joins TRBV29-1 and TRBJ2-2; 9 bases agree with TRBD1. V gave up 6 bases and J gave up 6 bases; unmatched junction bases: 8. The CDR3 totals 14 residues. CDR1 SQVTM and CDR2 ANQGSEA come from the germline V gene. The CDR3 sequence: CSVEGQGVPGELFF. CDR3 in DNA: TGCAGCGTAGAGGGACAGGGTGTACCCGGGGAGCTGTTTTTT.

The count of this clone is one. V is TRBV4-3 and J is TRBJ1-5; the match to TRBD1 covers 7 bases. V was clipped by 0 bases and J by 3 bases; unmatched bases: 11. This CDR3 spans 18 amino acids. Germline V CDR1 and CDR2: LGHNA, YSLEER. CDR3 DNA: TGCGCCAGCAGCCAAGATCTATACAGGGGCGCGGACAATCAGCCCCAGCATTTT. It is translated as CASSQDLYRGADNQPQHF.